The rows below give T cell receptor beta chains drawn from one sample of a study of cytomegalovirus exposure and HLA in healthy donors. The table came from immunoSEQ multiplex PCR; TCRdb's copy has only in-frame clones and leaves some out. This sample carries 150,000 or so clones, around 75% of them seen once, and the ten largest clones take more than 2.5%. Sequenced input: PBMCs. These receptors came from a man aged 35 to 55 in good health and CMV-seronegative. CDR3s include the opening cysteine and the closing phenylalanine or tryptophan. The order of the fields is CDR3 DNA, CDR3 protein, V gene, clone size, J gene, D gene. A D gene is named only where the DNA matches it firmly. Rows may omit the clone size; those that give it use once, few, many or a size class.

CDR3 DNA: TGCGCCAGCAGCCAAGAAGCTAGCGGGGGGGCCTACGGAGATACGCAGTATTTT; CDR3 protein: CASSQEASGGAYGDTQYF; V gene: TRBV4-3; clone size: NA; J gene: TRBJ2-3; D gene: TRBD2
CDR3 DNA: TGTGCCAGCAGCCCGAACGGACAGTCAGATACGCAGTATTTT; CDR3 protein: CASSPNGQSDTQYF; V gene: TRBV7-6; clone size: NA; J gene: TRBJ2-3; D gene: NA
CDR3 DNA: TGTGCCAGCAGCTTATTAGCGGGGAACACCGGGGAGCTGTTTTTT; CDR3 protein: CASSLLAGNTGELFF; V gene: TRBV5-4; clone size: few; J gene: TRBJ2-2; D gene: TRBD2
CDR3 DNA: TGTGCCAGCAGTTTAAGGGGGTCTAGCAATCAGCCCCAGCATTTT; CDR3 protein: CASSLRGSSNQPQHF; V gene: TRBV28; clone size: NA; J gene: TRBJ1-5; D gene: NA
CDR3 DNA: TGTGCCAGTAGTATAGGGGGGGATGAGCAGTTCTTC; CDR3 protein: CASSIGGDEQFF; V gene: TRBV19; clone size: NA; J gene: TRBJ2-1; D gene: NA
CDR3 DNA: TGCGCCAGCAGCCAAGAAAGGGGACTGAAGAGGGAGCAGTACTTC; CDR3 protein: CASSQERGLKREQYF; V gene: TRBV4-1; clone size: NA; J gene: TRBJ2-7; D gene: NA
CDR3 DNA: TGTGCCTGGAGTGTAGGGGGGGCAAGTGAAAAACTGTTTTTT; CDR3 protein: CAWSVGGASEKLFF; V gene: TRBV30; clone size: NA; J gene: TRBJ1-4; D gene: NA
CDR3 DNA: TGTGCCAGTAGTGTAACGGACACCGGGGAGCTGTTTTTT; CDR3 protein: CASSVTDTGELFF; V gene: TRBV19; clone size: NA; J gene: TRBJ2-2; D gene: NA
CDR3 DNA: TGTGCCACCTCCGGGACAGAGAATCAGCCCCAGCATTTT; CDR3 protein: CATSGTENQPQHF; V gene: TRBV6-1; clone size: NA; J gene: TRBJ1-5; D gene: TRBD1
CDR3 DNA: TGTGCCAGCAGCCCCCCCGGGACAGTCGAGCAGTACTTC; CDR3 protein: CASSPPGTVEQYF; V gene: TRBV11-3; clone size: NA; J gene: TRBJ2-7; D gene: TRBD1
CDR3 DNA: TGTGCCAGCAGCACCGGGGGGGGTCACACCGGGGAGCTGTTTTTT; CDR3 protein: CASSTGGGHTGELFF; V gene: TRBV7-2; clone size: NA; J gene: TRBJ2-2; D gene: TRBD2
CDR3 DNA: TGCGCCAGCAGCACATCACAGGGGGGTAACACCATATATTTT; CDR3 protein: CASSTSQGGNTIYF; V gene: TRBV5-1; clone size: once; J gene: TRBJ1-3; D gene: TRBD1
CDR3 DNA: TGTGCCAGCTCAACAACCGGGACAGGAGGCGATCAGCCCCAGCATTTT; CDR3 protein: CASSTTGTGGDQPQHF; V gene: TRBV18; clone size: NA; J gene: TRBJ1-5; D gene: TRBD1
CDR3 DNA: TGCGCCAGCAGCTTACGGGGGGGCGGTGACTATGGCTACACCTTC; CDR3 protein: CASSLRGGGDYGYTF; V gene: TRBV5-1; clone size: NA; J gene: TRBJ1-2; D gene: NA
CDR3 DNA: TGCGCCAGCAGCTTGGACCCACCGGGACAGAACTATGGCTACACCTTC; CDR3 protein: CASSLDPPGQNYGYTF; V gene: TRBV5-1; clone size: NA; J gene: TRBJ1-2; D gene: TRBD1
CDR3 DNA: TGTGCCAGCAAGAGAGATCGACAGGGGGCGCCTGGCTACACCTTC; CDR3 protein: CASKRDRQGAPGYTF; V gene: TRBV2; clone size: NA; J gene: TRBJ1-2; D gene: TRBD1
CDR3 DNA: TGCAGCGTTGGAGTGACAGGGGAAGGCACTGAAGCTTTCTTT; CDR3 protein: CSVGVTGEGTEAFF; V gene: TRBV29-1; clone size: NA; J gene: TRBJ1-1; D gene: TRBD1